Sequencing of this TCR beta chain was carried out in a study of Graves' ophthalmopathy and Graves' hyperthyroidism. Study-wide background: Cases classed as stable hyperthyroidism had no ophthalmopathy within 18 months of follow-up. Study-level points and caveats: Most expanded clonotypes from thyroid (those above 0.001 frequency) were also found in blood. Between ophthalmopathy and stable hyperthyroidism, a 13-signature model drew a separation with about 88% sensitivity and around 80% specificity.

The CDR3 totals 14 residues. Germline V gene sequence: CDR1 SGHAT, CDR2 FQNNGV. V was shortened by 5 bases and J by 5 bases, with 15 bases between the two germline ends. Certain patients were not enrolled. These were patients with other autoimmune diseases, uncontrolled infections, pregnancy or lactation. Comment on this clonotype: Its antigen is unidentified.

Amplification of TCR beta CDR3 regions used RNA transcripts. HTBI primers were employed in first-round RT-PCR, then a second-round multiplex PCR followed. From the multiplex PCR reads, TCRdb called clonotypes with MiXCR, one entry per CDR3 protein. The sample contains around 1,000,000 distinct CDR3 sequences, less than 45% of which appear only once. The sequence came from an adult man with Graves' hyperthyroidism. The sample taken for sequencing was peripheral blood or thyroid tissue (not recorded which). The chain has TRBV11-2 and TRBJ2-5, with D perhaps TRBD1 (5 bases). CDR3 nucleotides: TGTGCCAGCAGCCCTTACCAGGGTGGCGAGACCCAGTACTTC. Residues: CASSPYQGGETQYF.